This T cell receptor beta chain was sequenced in a study of glioma-infiltrating T cells. Using RNA template, CDR3s of TCR alpha and beta were amplified with iRepertoire arm-PCR. Each CDR3 protein is one row after TCRdb ran MiXCR on the multiplex PCR reads. Of approximately 110,000 distinct CDR3 sequences in the sample, roughly 24% were seen once. There are many counts of this clonotype. Germline loops: CDR1 SEHNR, CDR2 FQNEAQ (reference sequence). CDR3 length: 16 residues. J was trimmed by 5 bases and V by 3 bases; bases with no gene match: 7. The chain joins TRBV7-9 to TRBJ2-2; 9 bases match TRBD2. Sequenced input: glioma tissue, nonneoplastic brain tissue, or PBMCs (not recorded which). The TCR was taken from a human donor with low-grade glioma or glioblastoma, undergoing nonglioma brain surgery, or in good health (not recorded which). CDR3: CASSLTPAGGTGELFF. The CDR3 nucleotides read TGTGCCAGCAGCTTGACTCCGGCGGGAGGGACCGGGGAGCTGTTTTTT.